This T cell receptor (beta chain) is from a study of blood T cell repertoires in COVID-19. For the study at large: COVID-19 samples collected from the United States, Italy and Spain covered acute and convalescent phases. PBMCs, B-cell-depleted T cells, or T cells were the source of the cDNA or gDNA that made up the material.

This clone has just one count. Study processing details: Using reference gene primer amplification, nucleated cell counts were estimated. TCRdb's copy holds only in-frame clones and misses some; the assay was immunoSEQ multiplex PCR. V, J and clone size are taken as reported in that table, and D and trimming were inferred from the DNA itself. Of about 200,000 clones listed, 65% to 90% are singletons. Germline values: CDR1 PRHDT, CDR2 FYEKMQ (reference sequence). V lost 0 bases and J lost 2, with 11 bases in between. The CDR3 is made up of 15 amino acids. Participant-reported clinical history was the basis for cohort assignment.

The sequence came from a woman aged 40 to 50 with acute COVID-19. The sample taken for sequencing was PBMCs or T cells enriched from blood (not recorded which). The genes are TRBV13 and TRBJ2-7, with D possibly TRBD1 on 5 matching bases. This CDR3 is CASSLGKGQTYEQYF. CDR3 nucleotides: TGTGCCAGCAGCTTAGGCAAGGGGCAAACCTACGAGCAGTACTTC. The variable domain in full, with the rest retrieved from reference TRBV13 and TRBJ2-7, is AAGVIQSPRHLIKEKRETATLKCYPIPRHDTVYWYQQGPGQDPQFLISFYEKMQSDKGSIPDRFSAQQFSDYHSELNMSSLELGDSALYFCASSLGKGQTYEQYFGPGTRLTVT.